This T cell receptor (beta chain) appears in the sequencing data of a study of blood T cell repertoires in COVID-19. Study as a whole: Specimens from acute and convalescent COVID-19 originated in the United States, Italy and Spain. T cells, B-cell-depleted T cells, or PBMCs provided the cDNA or gDNA that served as material.

J was trimmed by 5 bases and V by 5 bases; bases with no gene match: 10. The CDR3 is 15 residues long. Germline values: CDR1 LNHDA, CDR2 SQIVND (reference sequence). Authors' analysis steps: Amplifying reference gene primers gave estimates of nucleated cell counts. Repertoires were generated with immunoSEQ multiplex PCR, while TCRdb's copy carries only in-frame clones and drops some. D and trimming were read from the DNA, whereas the V and J calls and clone size are those reported in that table. Among around 90,000 clones listed, 81% were seen once. The chain links TRBV19 to TRBJ2-7, with 9 nucleotides matching TRBD1. This TCR was sampled from a human donor in a cohort sampled during active COVID-19. Source material: peripheral blood. For the CDR3, the DNA is TGTGCCAGTAGTGCGACAAGGGACAGGGTCAACGAGCAGTACTTC. It is translated as CASSATRDRVNEQYF.